This T cell receptor beta chain was recovered during a study of post-analysis software for immune sequencing data. Study-wide results and caveats: F measure clustering grouped samples strongly by preparation batch. Relative to controls, patients with multiple sclerosis showed significantly lower normalized Chao1 diversity. About five TRBV segments occurring more often in patients than controls included TRBV5-6, TRBV5-1 and TRBV20-1.

Unique molecular identifiers were carried by the TCR beta cDNA libraries. The yield from approximately 1 to 10 million T cells was 500,000 or so cDNA molecules in total. TCRdb ran MiXCR on the PCR reads and lists one entry per CDR3 protein. The sample contains fewer than 550,000 distinct CDR3 sequences, 30% to 40% of which appear only once. A single count supports this clonotype. Its antigen is not known. Germline and junction disagree at one end, which may indicate a read error. Germline loops: CDR1 DFQATT, CDR2 SNEGSKA (reference sequence). The CDR3 sequence is 16 residues long. The chain links TRBV20-1 to TRBJ2-1; D is tentatively TRBD1 or TRBD2 (5 bases each). This sequence originates from a girl younger than 18 with multiple sclerosis. Sample: blood. The CDR3: CSARVRGPQSYDEQFF. For the CDR3, the DNA is TGCAGTGCTAGGGTTAGGGGACCCCAGTCCTACGATGAGCAGTTCTTC.